This TCR beta chain was recorded in a study of Tregs in tolerant kidney transplant recipients. To note about this clone: The missing CDR3 end, 3 residues past where the read stops, is filled in from the germline J gene.

The nonmyeloablative bone marrow transplants came from related graft donors, with transient mixed chimerism. Profiled with immunoSEQ multiplex PCR; TCRdb holds only in-frame clones, not every one. The sample includes over 14,000 clones. Germline CDR1 and CDR2: DFQATT and SNEGSKA (reference sequence). Trimming took 3 bases from V and 1 from J, leaving 12 bases between them. CDR3 size: 14 residues. The sequence came from a human patient who received a combined kidney and bone marrow transplant. Some of these T cells may belong to the graft donor. Sample: CD4+ T cells from blood (PBMCs), taken 12 months after the transplant. This chain connects TRBV20-1 to TRBJ1-1; no clear D gene. The sequenced CDR3 bases are TGCAGTGCTAGTAGGGCGAATACGAACACTGAA. It yields the protein CSASRANTNTE. The full CDR3 protein is CSASRANTNTEAFF.